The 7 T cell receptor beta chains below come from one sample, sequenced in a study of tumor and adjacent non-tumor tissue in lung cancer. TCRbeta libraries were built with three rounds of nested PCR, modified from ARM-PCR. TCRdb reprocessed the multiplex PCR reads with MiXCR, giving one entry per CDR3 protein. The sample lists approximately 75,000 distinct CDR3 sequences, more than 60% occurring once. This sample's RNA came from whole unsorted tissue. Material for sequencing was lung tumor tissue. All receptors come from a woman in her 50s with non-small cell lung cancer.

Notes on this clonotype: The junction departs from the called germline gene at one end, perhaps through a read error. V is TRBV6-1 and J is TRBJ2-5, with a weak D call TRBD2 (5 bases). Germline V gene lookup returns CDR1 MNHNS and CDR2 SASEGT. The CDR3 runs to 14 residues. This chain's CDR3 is CASSEPGLGESQYF. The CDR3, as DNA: TGTGCCAGCAGTGAACCGGGGTTAGGAGAGAGCCAGTACTTC.

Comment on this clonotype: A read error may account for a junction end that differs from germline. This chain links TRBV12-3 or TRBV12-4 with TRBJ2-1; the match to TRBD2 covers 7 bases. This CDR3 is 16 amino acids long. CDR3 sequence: CASSSLTSESLNEQFF. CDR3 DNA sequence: TGTGCCAGTAGTTCACTCACTAGCGAGAGTCTCAATGAGCAGTTCTTC.

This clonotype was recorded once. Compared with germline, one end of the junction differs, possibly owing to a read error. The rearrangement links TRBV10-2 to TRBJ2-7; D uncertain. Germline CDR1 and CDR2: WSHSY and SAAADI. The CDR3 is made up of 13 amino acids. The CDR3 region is CASANGSSYEQYF. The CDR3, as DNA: TGCGCCAGCGCTAACGGTAGCTCCTACGAGCAGTATTTC.

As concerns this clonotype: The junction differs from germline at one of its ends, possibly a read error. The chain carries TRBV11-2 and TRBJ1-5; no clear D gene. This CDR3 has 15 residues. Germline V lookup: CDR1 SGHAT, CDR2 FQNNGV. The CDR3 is CASSWDAYSNQPQDF. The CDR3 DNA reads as TGTGCCAGCAGCTGGGATGCTTATAGCAATCAGCCCCAGGATTTT. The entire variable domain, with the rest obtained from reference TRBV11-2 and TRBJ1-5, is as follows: EAGVAQSPRYKIIEKRQSVAFWCNPISGHATLYWYQQILGQGPKLLIQFQNNGVVDDSQLPKDRFSAERLKGVDSTLKIQPAKLEDSAVYLCASSWDAYSNQPQDFGDGTRLSIL.

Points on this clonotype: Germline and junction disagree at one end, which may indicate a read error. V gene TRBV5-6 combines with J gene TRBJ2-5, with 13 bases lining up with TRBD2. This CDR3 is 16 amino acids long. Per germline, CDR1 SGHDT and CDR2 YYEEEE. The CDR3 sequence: CVSSLTSGRSAETQYF. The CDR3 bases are TGTGTCAGCAGCCTGACTAGCGGGAGGTCGGCAGAGACCCAGTACTTC.

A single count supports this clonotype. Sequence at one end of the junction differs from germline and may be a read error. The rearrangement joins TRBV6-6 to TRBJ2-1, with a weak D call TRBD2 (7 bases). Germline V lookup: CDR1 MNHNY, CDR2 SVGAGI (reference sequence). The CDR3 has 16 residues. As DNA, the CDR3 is TGTGCCAGTAGCCTAAACCGGGGGGCGGGATTAAATGAGGAGTTCTTC. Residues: CASSLNRGAGLNEEFF.

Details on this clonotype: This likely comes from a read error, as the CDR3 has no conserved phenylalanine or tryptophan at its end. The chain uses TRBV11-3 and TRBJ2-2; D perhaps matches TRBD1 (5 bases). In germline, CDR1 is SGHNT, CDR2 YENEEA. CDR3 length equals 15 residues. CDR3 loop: CTSSFTREFPGELFI. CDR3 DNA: TGTACCAGTAGCTTTACCAGGGAATTCCCCGGGGAGCTGTTTATT.